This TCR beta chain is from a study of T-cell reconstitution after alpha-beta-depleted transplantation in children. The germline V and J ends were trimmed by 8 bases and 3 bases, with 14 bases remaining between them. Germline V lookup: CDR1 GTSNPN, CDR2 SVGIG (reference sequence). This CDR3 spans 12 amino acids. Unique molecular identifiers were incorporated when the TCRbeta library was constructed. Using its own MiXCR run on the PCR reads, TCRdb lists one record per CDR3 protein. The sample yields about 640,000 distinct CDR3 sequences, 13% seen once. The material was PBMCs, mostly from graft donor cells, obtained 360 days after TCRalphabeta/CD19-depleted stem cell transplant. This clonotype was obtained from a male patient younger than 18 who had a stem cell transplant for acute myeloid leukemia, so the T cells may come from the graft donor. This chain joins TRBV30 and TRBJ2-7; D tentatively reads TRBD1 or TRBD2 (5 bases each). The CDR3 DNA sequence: TGTGCCGGGGACCGGGACCGCTACGAGCAGTACTTC. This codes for CAGDRDRYEQYF. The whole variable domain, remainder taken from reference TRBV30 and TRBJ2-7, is SQTIHQWPATLVQPVGSPLSLECTVEGTSNPNLYWYRQAAGRGLQLLFYSVGIGQISSEVPQNLSASRPQDRQFILSSKKLLLSDSGFYLCAGDRDRYEQYFGPGTRLTVT.